This TCR beta chain appears in the sequencing data of a study of human thymus T cells. The protocol was immunoSEQ multiplex PCR, while the TCRdb copy is restricted to in-frame clones and leaves out a portion. The data hold roughly 130,000 clones, with around 96% observed a single time. Study results and caveats: In thymic and blood repertoires alike, V and J usage looked biased. The related literature has documented a marked overlap of thymic repertoires among unrelated individuals.

The germline CDR1 and CDR2 sequences are LGHNA and YSLEER. The CDR3 runs to 12 residues. V gave up 3 bases and J gave up 7 bases; unmatched junction bases: 1. Resected material from corrective heart surgery provided the thymus tissue analysed. Having corrective surgery for congenital heart defects, healthy Finnish infants were the ones who donated. This clone was seen only once. Its antigen remains unidentified. The specimen was thymus tissue. J is TRBJ1-1 and V is TRBV4-3, with TRBD1 matching over 8 bases. The origin of this receptor is a boy in the first two years of life with a congenital heart defect but otherwise immunologically healthy. CDR3 protein: CASSHDRGEAFF. The DNA of the CDR3 is TGCGCCAGCAGCCACGACAGGGGTGAAGCTTTCTTT.